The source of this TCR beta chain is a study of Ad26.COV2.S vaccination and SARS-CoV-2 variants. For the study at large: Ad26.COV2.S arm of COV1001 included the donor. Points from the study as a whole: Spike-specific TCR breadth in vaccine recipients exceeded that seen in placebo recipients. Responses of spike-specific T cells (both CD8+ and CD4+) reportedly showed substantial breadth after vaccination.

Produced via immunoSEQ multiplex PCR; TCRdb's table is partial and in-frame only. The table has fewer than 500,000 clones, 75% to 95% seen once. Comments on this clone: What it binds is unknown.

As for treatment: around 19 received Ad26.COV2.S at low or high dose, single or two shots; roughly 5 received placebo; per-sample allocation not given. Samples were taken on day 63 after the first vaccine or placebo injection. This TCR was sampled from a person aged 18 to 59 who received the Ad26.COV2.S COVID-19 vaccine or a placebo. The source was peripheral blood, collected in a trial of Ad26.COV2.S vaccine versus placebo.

The CDR3 nucleotides are TGTGCCAGCAGTCCACTAGCGGGAGGGCCCTACGAGCAGTACTTC. This encodes CASSPLAGGPYEQYF. The chain employs TRBV27 and TRBJ2-7, with 13 bases fitting TRBD2. CDR1 MNHEY and CDR2 SMNVEV come from the germline V gene (reference sequence). J lost 2 bases, V lost 5 bases, and 3 bases had no gene match. CDR3 size: 15 residues.